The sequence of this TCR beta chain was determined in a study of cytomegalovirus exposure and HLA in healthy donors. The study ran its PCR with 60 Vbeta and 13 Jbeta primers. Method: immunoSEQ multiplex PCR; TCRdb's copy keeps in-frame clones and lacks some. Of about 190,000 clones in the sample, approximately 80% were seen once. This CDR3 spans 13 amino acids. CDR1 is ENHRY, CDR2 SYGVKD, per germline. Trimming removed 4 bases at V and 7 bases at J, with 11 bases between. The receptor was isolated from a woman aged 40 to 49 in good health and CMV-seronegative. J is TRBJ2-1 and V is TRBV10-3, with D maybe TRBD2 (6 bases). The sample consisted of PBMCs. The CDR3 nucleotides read TGTGCCATCAGTGCTACTAGCACTAATGAGCAGTTCTTC. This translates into CAISATSTNEQFF.